One and the same sample provided the 26 T cell receptor beta chains below, sequenced in a study of T cell responses to AZD1222 COVID-19 vaccine. Using immunoSEQ multiplex PCR, the repertoire was profiled, and TCRdb retains in-frame clones only, with some absent. The sample has over 100,000 clones, about 87% seen once. This sample comprised peripheral blood, obtained on day 0 of AZD1222 vaccination. The receptors were gathered from an adult in good health.

The rearrangement uses TRBV6-2 or TRBV6-3 and TRBJ2-5; the D gene is possibly TRBD2 (5 bases). V lost 0 bases, J lost 5 bases, and 10 bases lay in between. Looked up from germline, CDR1 is MNHEY and CDR2 is SVGEGT. This CDR3 is built from 14 residues. The CDR3 protein is CASSYSLGGETQYF. The CDR3 DNA reads TGTGCCAGCAGTTACTCCTTAGGCGGGGAGACCCAGTACTTC.

A few counts support this clone. The rearrangement joins TRBV24-1 to TRBJ1-5, with D maybe TRBD1 (5 bases). Trimming pared 3 bases from V and 0 bases from J, leaving 14 bases between. The CDR3 is 17 amino acids. Germline loops: CDR1 KGHDR, CDR2 SFDVKD. The DNA for the CDR3 is TGTGCCACCAGTGATGTGGACACCCCGTATAGCAATCAGCCCCAGCATTTT. Amino acid sequence: CATSDVDTPYSNQPQHF.

The chain is built from TRBV7-2 and TRBJ2-2; the D is unclear. V lost 1 base and J lost 0, with 6 bases in between. Germline V gene data show CDR1 as SGHTA and CDR2 as FQGNSA. The CDR3 has 15 amino acids. In nucleotides, the CDR3 is TGTGCCAGCAGCTTAGATCGCGCGAACACCGGGGAGCTGTTTTTT. Protein sequence: CASSLDRANTGELFF.

The rearrangement uses TRBV7-3 and TRBJ2-1; 7 positions agree with TRBD2. Germline loops: CDR1 SGHTA, CDR2 FQGTGA. The junction had 1 base not matched to a gene; V was cut back by 5 bases and J by 6 bases. This CDR3 contains 12 residues. The CDR3 nucleotides are TGTGCCAGCAGCCCTAGCGGCAATGAGCAGTTCTTC. Protein: CASSPSGNEQFF.

J is TRBJ2-7 and V is TRBV28; 9 bases align to TRBD1. Per germline, CDR1 MDHEN and CDR2 SYDVKM. CDR3 size: 12 residues. CDR3 sequence: CGVRDRVYEQYF. CDR3 nucleotides: TGTGGCGTCCGGGACAGGGTCTACGAGCAGTACTTC.

The chain recombines TRBV7-3 with TRBJ2-2, with TRBD1 as a possible D gene (6 bases). The germline V and J ends were trimmed by 5 bases and 1 base, with 11 bases remaining between them. Germline CDR1 is SGHTA and CDR2 is FQGTGA. The CDR3 sequence is 15 residues long. DNA of the CDR3: TGTGCCAGCAGCCCCGACAGGCTGAACACCGGGGAGCTGTTTTTT. This gives the protein CASSPDRLNTGELFF.

The rearrangement joins TRBV7-9 to TRBJ2-7; 9 bases align to TRBD1. The CDR3 is 15 residues long. With 7 bases clipped from V and 3 bases from J, the junction kept 10 bases outside the gene matches. CDR1 SEHNR and CDR2 FQNEAQ come from the germline V gene (reference sequence). CDR3 nucleotide sequence: TGTGCCAGCACCCCGAGGCCGGGACAGGGCTACGAGCAGTACTTC. This codes for CASTPRPGQGYEQYF. Using reference TRBV7-9 and TRBJ2-7 for the parts outside the CDR3, the full variable domain is DTGVSQNPRHKITKRGQNVTFRCDPISEHNRLYWYRQTLGQGPEFLTYFQNEAQLEKSRLLSDRFSAERPKGSFSTLEIQRTEQGDSAMYLCASTPRPGQGYEQYFGPGTRLTVT.

The gene calls are TRBV25-1 and TRBJ1-1, with D maybe TRBD1 (5 bases). The CDR3 is made up of 16 amino acids. Germline V gene sequence: CDR1 MGHDK, CDR2 SYGVNS. Trimming pared 4 bases from V and 1 base from J, leaving 16 bases between. CDR3 nucleotide sequence: TGTGCCAGCAGTGTACTGAGTTCCAGGGAGAACACTGAAGCTTTCTTT. Protein: CASSVLSSRENTEAFF.

V gene TRBV24-1 combines with J gene TRBJ2-3, with D perhaps matching TRBD2 (7 bases). CDR3 size: 12 residues. Trimming took off 12 bases at V and 4 bases at J, with 13 bases between the two ends. Germline V gene lookup returns CDR1 KGHDR and CDR2 SFDVKD. CDR3 DNA: TGTGCCTGCGGGGGCGGCTCAGATACGCAGTATTTT. It specifies CACGGGSDTQYF.

The gene calls are TRBV14 and TRBJ2-5; D may be TRBD1 (7 bases). This CDR3 spans 16 amino acids. Germline CDR1 is SGHDN and CDR2 is FVKESK. V was pared by 2 bases and J by 5 bases, with 18 bases between. In DNA form, the CDR3 reads TGTGCCAGCAGCCAACAAAAATTACAGGGGAGGGAGACCCAGTACTTC. Protein: CASSQQKLQGRETQYF.

This clone was found once. This chain uses TRBV7-8 with TRBJ1-5; D remains unclear. The CDR3 has 17 amino acids. V lost 4 bases and J 1 base, leaving 17 bases between the germline ends. Germline-derived CDR1 and CDR2 are SGHVS and FQNEAQ. The CDR3 coding sequence is TGTGCCAGCAGCTCAACCTCTACAGTCTACAGCAATCAGCCCCAGCATTTT. It codes for CASSSTSTVYSNQPQHF. The whole variable domain, filled in from reference TRBV7-8 and TRBJ1-5, reads GAGVSQSPRYKVAKRGQDVALRCDPISGHVSLFWYQQALGQGPEFLTYFQNEAQLDKSGLPSDRFFAERPEGSVSTLKIQRTQQEDSAVYLCASSSTSTVYSNQPQHFGDGTRLSIL.

This chain joins TRBV27 and TRBJ2-2; 7 nucleotides line up with TRBD2. Per germline, CDR1 MNHEY and CDR2 SMNVEV (reference sequence). The junction had 4 bases not matched to a gene; V was cut back by 5 bases and J by 4 bases. The CDR3 has 14 residues. The CDR3 nucleotides read TGTGCCAGCAGTCCAAGACTAGCCACCGGGGAGCTGTTTTTT. This codes for CASSPRLATGELFF.

This rearrangement joins TRBV28 to TRBJ1-1; 7 bases map to TRBD1. Germline V gene data show CDR1 as MDHEN and CDR2 as SYDVKM. Trimming cost V 6 bases and J 0 bases; bases outside gene matches: 4. This CDR3 has 14 amino acids. CDR3 amino acids: CASSLGQMNTEAFF. The CDR3 nucleotides are TGTGCCAGCAGCCTGGGACAGATGAACACTGAAGCTTTCTTT.

V and J are TRBV5-4 and TRBJ2-2; D tentatively reads TRBD1 or TRBD2 (5 bases each). CDR1 and CDR2 (germline): SGHNT, YYREEE (reference sequence). The germline V and J ends were trimmed by 2 bases and 7 bases, with 12 bases remaining between them. CDR3 length: 14 residues. CDR3: CASSFGTLRGELFF. The DNA for the CDR3 is TGTGCCAGCAGCTTCGGGACCCTCCGCGGGGAGCTGTTTTTT.

This clone was picked up one time. The chain has TRBV5-3 and TRBJ1-5; TRBD1 matches 12 bases. TRBV5-3 is marked as an open reading frame, function uncertain. Trimming took 2 bases from V and 6 from J; bases not matched to a gene: 9. The CDR3 totals 17 residues. The chain's CDR3 is CARSFGDRGLCSQPQHF. The CDR3 nucleotides are TGTGCCAGAAGCTTTGGGGACAGGGGGCTGTGTAGTCAGCCCCAGCATTTT.

V usage is TRBV5-1 and J usage is TRBJ2-2; D is ambiguous. Trimming pared 4 bases from V and 6 bases from J, leaving 7 bases between. The CDR3 sequence is 12 residues long. The germline V gene encodes CDR1 SGHRS and CDR2 YFSETQ. CDR3 sequence: CASSQSAGELFF. The CDR3 DNA reads TGCGCCAGCAGCCAGAGTGCCGGGGAGCTGTTTTTT.

The DNA of the CDR3 is TGCGCCAGCAGTCAGAACCCGGTGGCAACCGATGGAAACACCATATATTTT. This codes for CASSQNPVATDGNTIYF. The rearrangement links TRBV23-1 to TRBJ1-3, with D uncertain. TRBV23-1 is known as an ORF, though its function is uncertain. With 3 bases removed from V and 3 bases from J, the gap between germline ends came to 18 bases. The CDR3 covers 17 residues.

CDR3 coding DNA: TGTGCCAGCAGCTTAGACAGGGGCCCCTACGAGCAGTACTTC. This translates into CASSLDRGPYEQYF. The gene calls are TRBV5-4 and TRBJ2-7, with TRBD1 identical over 8 bases. The CDR3 extends over 14 amino acids. CDR1 is SGHNT and CDR2 is YYREEE in the germline V gene (reference sequence). V gave up 2 bases and J gave up 2 bases; unmatched junction bases: 3.

J is TRBJ1-1 and V is TRBV12-3 or TRBV12-4; no reliable D call. With 6 bases removed from V and 9 bases from J, the gap between germline ends came to 14 bases. The CDR3 is made up of 12 amino acids. The CDR3 DNA reads as TGTGCCAGCAGCCCACGCCCCGCTAAAGCTTTCTTT. Its translation: CASSPRPAKAFF.

This chain joins TRBV11-1 and TRBJ2-3; 8 positions match TRBD1. CDR1 and CDR2 from the germline V gene are SGHAT and FQDESV (reference sequence). CDR3 size: 16 residues. The ends lost 4 bases at V and 5 bases at J; junction bases unmatched: 11. As DNA, the CDR3 is TGTGCCAGCAGCTCTAATATAGGACAGGGAGGAGATACGCAGTATTTT. It specifies CASSSNIGQGGDTQYF.

J is TRBJ1-1 and V is TRBV18; possibly TRBD1 for D (6 bases). The V end was cut by 5 bases, the J end by 1 base, with 8 bases between. Germline V lookup: CDR1 KGHSH, CDR2 LQKENI. The CDR3 runs to 13 residues. CDR3 in DNA: TGTGCCAGCTCAGAGGGACAGAACACTGAAGCTTTCTTT. Encoded protein: CASSEGQNTEAFF.

V usage is TRBV5-6 and J usage is TRBJ1-5, with D unresolved. This CDR3 is 14 amino acids long. Germline V gene data show CDR1 as SGHDT and CDR2 as YYEEEE. The ends were cut back, 2 bases at V and 8 bases at J, with 14 bases in the middle. The CDR3 DNA reads as TGTGCCAGCAGCTTTCCTCCCCCTGGGGAGCCCCAGCATTTT. It specifies CASSFPPPGEPQHF.

The chain's CDR3 is CGPWDRGNEQYF. In DNA, the CDR3 is TGCGGTCCCTGGGACAGGGGGAACGAGCAGTACTTC. V is TRBV29-1 and J is TRBJ2-7; TRBD1 matches at 11 bases. Germline-derived CDR1 and CDR2 are SQVTM and ANQGSEA. The CDR3 runs to 12 residues.

The V call is TRBV7-6, the J call TRBJ2-6, with D tentatively TRBD1 (6 bases). The length of the CDR3 is 16 residues. Germline CDR1 is SGHVS and CDR2 is FNYEAQ. V gave up 1 base and J gave up 0 bases, with 7 bases separating them. CDR3 DNA sequence: TGTGCCAGCAGCTTAGGAGGGGGCTCTGGGGCCAACGTCCTGACTTTC. Encoded protein: CASSLGGGSGANVLTF. Looking up the rest from reference TRBV7-6 and TRBJ2-6 gives the full variable domain: GAGVSQSPRYKVTKRGQDVALRCDPISGHVSLYWYRQALGQGPEFLTYFNYEAQQDKSGLPNDRFSAERPEGSISTLTIQRTEQRDSAMYRCASSLGGGSGANVLTFGAGSRLTVL.

The chain links TRBV12-3 or TRBV12-4 to TRBJ1-5; D is ambiguous. CDR3 length equals 12 residues. V was shortened by 8 bases and J by 3 bases, with 8 bases between the two germline ends. This CDR3 is CASGGFNQPQHF. CDR3 sequence (DNA): TGTGCCAGCGGAGGATTCAATCAGCCCCAGCATTTT.

The chain couples TRBV7-2 to TRBJ2-1; TRBD2 agrees at 8 bases. Germline V lookup: CDR1 SGHTA, CDR2 FQGNSA. Trimming removed 2 bases from V and 7 bases from J; junction bases left unmatched: 4. CDR3 length: 14 residues. The CDR3 region has the DNA TGTGCCAGCAGCTTAATAGCGGGAAAGAATGAGCAGTTCTTC. It specifies CASSLIAGKNEQFF.